This T cell receptor beta chain was captured by sequencing in a study of cytomegalovirus exposure and HLA in healthy donors. Study information: Drawn from HLA-typed donors, some 80 million unique TCRs were held in an early data release. Ancestry clustering placed 81% of approximately 370 genotyped donors in the Caucasian-associated cluster. General study points: Reports state that TCR beta sequences accurately predicted most subjects' HLA-A and HLA-B alleles.

Note on this clone: Its antigen is as yet unknown.

Sampled while nominally healthy, donors likely had unrecorded immune exposures. Looked up from germline, CDR1 is LGHNA and CDR2 is YSLEER. V lost 1 base and J 1 base, leaving 7 bases between the germline ends. CDR3 length: 14 amino acids. Primers for the PCR totalled 60 Vbeta and 13 Jbeta. The method was immunoSEQ multiplex PCR; TCRdb's version includes in-frame clones alone and lacks a portion of them. The table includes about 180,000 clones, 82% detected once. Sequenced sample: PBMCs. The receptor was derived from a man in his forties in good health and CMV-seronegative. The chain uses TRBV4-3 and TRBJ1-2; D is unresolved. The CDR3: CASSQGRVNYGYTF. The CDR3 DNA follows: TGCGCCAGCAGCCAAGGGCGGGTTAACTATGGCTACACCTTC.